Below, 17 T cell receptor beta chains from the same sample are listed, as sequenced in a study of molecular identifiers for immune sequencing clone quantification. TCRdb reanalysed the PCR reads using MiXCR and keeps one entry per CDR3 protein. The sample includes some 650,000 distinct CDR3 sequences, 15% to 20% of them seen just once. The sample consisted of naive CD8+ T cells from blood, with Jurkat cell RNA spiked in. The sample's subset: FACS-sorted CD8+CD4-CCR7+CD45RA+ naive T cells. All receptors come from a human donor in good health. Some libraries in this study had Jurkat cell RNA spiked in.

A few counts support this clonotype. The rearrangement joins TRBV19 to TRBJ2-7, with D possibly matching TRBD2 (6 bases). This CDR3 has 14 residues. Germline CDR1 LNHDA, CDR2 SQIVND (reference sequence). V lost 3 bases to trimming and J lost 0 bases, with 9 bases between them. This CDR3 is CASSMGGYSYEQYF. CDR3 nucleotide sequence: TGTGCCAGTAGTATGGGGGGATACTCCTACGAGCAGTACTTC.

This clonotype has ten or more counts. J is TRBJ2-7 and V is TRBV6-2 or TRBV6-3; D is possibly TRBD2 (5 bases). Looked up from germline, CDR1 is MNHEY and CDR2 is SVGEGT. Trimming removed 7 bases from V and 3 bases from J, with 16 bases in between. This CDR3 has 14 residues. CDR3 coding DNA: TGTGCCAGCAACCCCGGACTGAAGAACTACGAGCAGTACTTC. Its protein product is CASNPGLKNYEQYF.

This clonotype was found many times. The chain combines TRBV6-5 with TRBJ1-1; no clear D gene. This CDR3 contains 11 residues. Germline values: CDR1 MNHEY, CDR2 SVGAGI. The V end lost 11 bases, the J end lost 5 bases, and 12 bases lay between the germline ends. The CDR3 loop reads CALGSGTEAFF. Written as DNA, the CDR3 is TGTGCCCTAGGGTCTGGGACTGAAGCTTTCTTT.

The rearrangement links TRBV24-1 to TRBJ2-2, with 12 nucleotides matching TRBD1. Germline V lookup: CDR1 KGHDR, CDR2 SFDVKD. The CDR3 totals 17 residues. V lost 9 bases and J lost 8; bases outside the gene matches: 15. The CDR3: CATRGPGTGGLTGELFF. CDR3 DNA sequence: TGTGCCACCCGCGGGCCCGGGACAGGGGGCTTGACGGGGGAGCTGTTTTTT.

Concerning this clonotype itself: Germline and junction disagree at one end, which may indicate a read error. The chain recombines TRBV7-9 with TRBJ2-6, with 9 bases identical to TRBD1. Germline CDR1 and CDR2: SEHNR and FQNEAQ (reference sequence). The CDR3 sequence is 20 residues long. CDR3 sequence reads: CASSLDRDRDRDSGANDLTF. The CDR3 nucleotides are TGTGCCAGCAGCTTAGACCGGGACAGGGACCGCGATTCTGGGGCCAACGACCTGACTTTC.

Turning to this clonotype: A much larger clone differs from this one at a single base, so this may be a read error. The chain uses TRBV6-5 and TRBJ2-1; unclear D gene. Germline V lookup: CDR1 MNHEY, CDR2 SVGAGI. The CDR3 extends over 11 amino acids. CDR3 amino acids: CASSYWNERFF. The DNA of the CDR3 is TGTGCCAGCAGTTACTGGAATGAGCGGTTCTTC.

Concerning this clonotype itself: A read error may be the cause here, since a much bigger clone is one base away. The chain combines TRBV7-3 with TRBJ2-3, with D unresolved. Germline loops: CDR1 SGHTA, CDR2 FQGTGA. With 0 bases removed from V and 0 bases from J, the gap between germline ends came to 16 bases. This CDR3 region has 18 residues. This CDR3 is CASSLTRSPLGSTDTQYF. The CDR3 DNA is TGTGCCAGCAGCTTAACCCGTTCCCCTTTGGGTAGCACAGATACGCAGTATTTT.

In the case of this clonotype: A read error may explain this, as a much larger clone is one base away. It is likely a read error, because the conserved phenylalanine at the end of the CDR3 is missing. The chain combines TRBV4-1 with TRBJ2-3, with 11 bases identical to TRBD2. CDR1 and CDR2 (germline): MGHRA, YSYEKL. V gave up 1 base and J gave up 6 bases; unmatched junction bases: 12. The CDR3 is 18 residues long. The CDR3 sequence is CASSQVPGASGGLDTQYL. DNA for the CDR3: TGCGCCAGCAGCCAAGTACCCGGGGCTAGCGGGGGGTTGGATACGCAGTATCTT.

The chain recombines TRBV3-1 with TRBJ2-1, with D tentatively TRBD1 (6 bases). This CDR3 contains 16 residues. V lost 3 bases, J lost 2 bases, and 14 bases lay in between. Per the germline V gene, CDR1 is LGHDT and CDR2 is YNNKEL (reference sequence). The CDR3 DNA reads as TGTGCCAGCAGCCACCCCTCCAGGGGCCCCTACAATGAGCAGTTCTTC. Translating gives CASSHPSRGPYNEQFF.

In regard to this clonotype: It may be a read error: a sequence one base away is much more abundant. This chain uses TRBV7-9 with TRBJ2-7, with TRBD1 matching 10 bases. Germline loops: CDR1 SEHNR, CDR2 FQNEAQ (reference sequence). The CDR3 is 15 residues long. With V trimmed by 8 bases and J by 6 bases, 13 bases remained unmatched. In nucleotides, the CDR3 is TGTGCCAGCGGCCCCAGGTTGACAGGGGGCTCCGAGCAGTACTTC. This gives the protein CASGPRLTGGSEQYF.

This clonotype was found many times. The chain carries TRBV7-9 and TRBJ1-1; no clear D. Germline V gene data show CDR1 as SEHNR and CDR2 as FQNEAQ (reference sequence). V lost 1 base and J 2 bases, leaving 8 bases between the germline ends. The CDR3 length is 14 residues. CDR3 protein: CASSLDIGNTEAFF. DNA of the CDR3: TGTGCCAGCAGCTTAGATATCGGAAACACTGAAGCTTTCTTT.

As for this clonotype: One end of the junction is discordant with germline, which a read error may explain. The chain uses TRBV15 and TRBJ1-4; D uncertain. This CDR3 is built from 16 residues. Per germline, CDR1 LNHNV and CDR2 YYDKDF (reference sequence). This CDR3 is CATSGEEWETNEKLSF. The DNA of the CDR3 is TGTGCCACCAGCGGGGAGGAGTGGGAAACTAATGAAAAACTGTCTTTT.

The chain uses TRBV9 and TRBJ2-2, with TRBD2 identical over 8 bases. The ends lost 4 bases at V and 4 bases at J; junction bases unmatched: 6. Germline CDR1 SGDLS, CDR2 YYNGEE. The CDR3 is 15 amino acids. The CDR3 region is CASSSGGGGTGELFF. The CDR3 region has the DNA TGTGCCAGCAGCTCCGGGGGGGGAGGCACCGGGGAGCTGTTTTTT. Full variable domain (remainder filled in from reference TRBV9 and TRBJ2-2): DSGVTQTPKHLITATGQRVTLRCSPRSGDLSVYWYQQSLDQGLQFLIQYYNGEERAKGNILERFSAQQFPDLHSELNLSSLELGDSALYFCASSSGGGGTGELFFGEGSRLTVL.

As regards this clonotype: This may be a read error, as it is one base from a much larger clone. The rearrangement links TRBV24-1 to TRBJ2-1; TRBD1 matches 7 bases. Trimming removed 4 bases from V and 5 bases from J; junction bases left unmatched: 4. CDR1 KGHDR and CDR2 SFDVKD come from the germline V gene. The CDR3 is 14 residues long. Here the CDR3 reads CATSEGTEDNEQFF. Here the CDR3 DNA reads TGTGCCACCAGTGAAGGGACAGAAGACAATGAGCAGTTCTTC.

This clonotype was picked up many times. The chain combines TRBV7-9 with TRBJ1-6; D remains ambiguous. Between the trimmed V and J ends, which lost 7 bases and 7 bases, there was a span of 11 bases. The CDR3 spans 13 residues. Germline V gene sequence: CDR1 SEHNR, CDR2 FQNEAQ (reference sequence). The CDR3 DNA reads as TGTGCCAGCACCAATAGCATGAATTCACCCCTCCACTTT. Its protein is CASTNSMNSPLHF.

The J gene is TRBJ1-1, the V gene TRBV28, with D possibly being TRBD1 (5 bases). The CDR3 extends over 14 amino acids. Trimming pared 6 bases from V and 1 base from J, leaving 12 bases between. Germline assignment: CDR1 MDHEN and CDR2 SYDVKM. CDR3 nucleotide sequence: TGTGCCAGCAGACCTCCCGGGGGGAACACTGAAGCTTTCTTT. Its translation: CASRPPGGNTEAFF.

V and J are TRBV20-1 and TRBJ1-4; D uncertain. Germline CDR1 is DFQATT and CDR2 is SNEGSKA (reference sequence). The V and J ends lost 4 bases and 0 bases respectively, with 12 bases between them. This CDR3 spans 15 amino acids. This CDR3 reads CSATHMNATNEKLFF. The CDR3 DNA sequence: TGCAGTGCTACCCATATGAATGCAACTAATGAAAAACTGTTTTTT.